This TCR beta chain was captured in a study of T-cell reconstitution after alpha-beta-depleted transplantation in children. This clonotype was found many times. Germline CDR1 reads SGHTA; CDR2 reads FQGNSA. The CDR3 has 16 amino acids. Losses at the gene ends were 0 bases for V and 5 bases for J; bases not matched to a gene: 5. Preparation of the TCRbeta library was carried out with unique molecular identifiers. TCRdb processed the PCR reads anew with MiXCR; each CDR3 protein has one entry. This table holds 490,000 or so distinct CDR3 sequences, around 13% found once. J is TRBJ2-5 and V is TRBV7-2; 11 nucleotides agree with TRBD2. The sample here was PBMCs from the stem cell graft donor, taken from the stem cell graft. The receptor's source is a human donor who donated a stem cell graft to a child with combined immunodeficiency. The CDR3 DNA reads as TGTGCCAGCAGCTTAGCTAGCGGGAGGGTTTTGGAGACCCAGTACTTC. This sequence encodes CASSLASGRVLETQYF.